Listed here are 22 T cell receptor beta chains from one sample, sequenced in a study of cytotoxic CD8 clonotypes in ibrutinib-treated CLL. Repertoires were generated with immunoSEQ multiplex PCR, while TCRdb's copy carries only in-frame clones and drops some. The repertoire includes 150,000 or so clones, around three quarters of them detected once, and roughly 13% sits in the top ten. Here the sequenced sample was PBMCs, taken after 12 months of ibrutinib treatment. The receptors derive from a human donor with chronic lymphocytic leukemia.

This clone was observed a few times. The V call is TRBV7-9, the J call TRBJ1-3; 9 bases fit TRBD1. Trimming at V came to 3 bases and at J to 4 bases, leaving 10 bases not matched to a gene. This CDR3 is built from 17 residues. CDR1 is SEHNR and CDR2 is FQNEAQ in the germline V gene (reference sequence). In nucleotides, the CDR3 is TGTGCCAGCAGCTTTACGGGACAGGGTATCCTCGGAAACACCATATATTTT. It translates to CASSFTGQGILGNTIYF.

This chain uses TRBV28 with TRBJ2-7, with 10 bases lining up with TRBD2. There are 16 residues in the CDR3. Germline V gene data show CDR1 as MDHEN and CDR2 as SYDVKM. V lost 4 bases, J lost 7 bases, and 13 bases stayed unmatched. CDR3 in amino acids: CASSYQLAGWAWEQYF. The CDR3 nucleotides read TGTGCCAGCAGTTATCAACTAGCGGGATGGGCGTGGGAGCAGTACTTC.

This clone has just a few counts. The V gene is TRBV5-1, the J gene TRBJ1-2; D remains ambiguous. From germline, CDR1 is SGHRS and CDR2 YFSETQ. The CDR3 has 21 residues. Trimming removed 0 bases from V and 0 bases from J, with 27 bases in between. Here the CDR3 reads CASSLVGSGKRGERANYGYTF. For the CDR3, the DNA is TGCGCCAGCAGCTTGGTTGGTAGTGGAAAGCGCGGTGAAAGAGCTAACTATGGCTACACCTTC.

The V call is TRBV4-2, the J call TRBJ1-5, with D uncertain. Trimming took off 0 bases at V and 2 bases at J, with 11 bases between the two ends. CDR3 length equals 16 residues. Germline V gives CDR1 LGHNA, CDR2 YNFKEQ. DNA of the CDR3: TGTGCCAGCAGCCAAGATCTAGGGAGGGGCAATCAGCCCCAGCATTTT. This sequence encodes CASSQDLGRGNQPQHF.

This clone was seen just once. The chain couples TRBV6-1 to TRBJ1-3; no definite D call. The V end lost 1 base, the J end lost 0 bases, and 7 bases lay between the germline ends. In germline, CDR1 is MNHNS, CDR2 SASEGT. The CDR3 loop spans 15 amino acids. In DNA form, the CDR3 reads TGTGCCAGCAGTGAAGGACGCAGCTCTGGAAACACCATATATTTT. It yields the protein CASSEGRSSGNTIYF.

The chain carries TRBV5-1 and TRBJ2-7; 9 nucleotides line up with TRBD1. CDR1 SGHRS and CDR2 YFSETQ come from the germline V gene. The length of the CDR3 is 14 residues. The J segment lost 1 base and the V segment lost 5 bases, leaving 4 bases of the junction unmatched. For the CDR3, the DNA is TGCGCCAGCAGACCCGGGACAGGGTCCTACGAGCAGTACTTC. It is translated as CASRPGTGSYEQYF.

This chain joins TRBV10-1 and TRBJ2-7, with 7 bases fitting TRBD1. The CDR3 covers 15 residues. In germline, CDR1 is WNHNN, CDR2 SYGVQD (reference sequence). Unmatched junction bases numbered 9, after V lost 5 bases and J lost 2 bases. CDR3 residues: CASSWDRLGTYEQYF. In nucleotides, the CDR3 is TGCGCCAGCAGTTGGGACAGATTAGGCACCTACGAGCAGTACTTC.

This chain connects TRBV27 to TRBJ1-1; D is ambiguous. Trimming took 5 bases from V and 0 from J, leaving 7 bases between them. CDR1 is MNHEY and CDR2 is SMNVEV in the germline V gene (reference sequence). The CDR3 runs to 13 residues. CDR3 region: CASSPRMNTEAFF. The CDR3 nucleotides are TGTGCCAGCAGTCCACGGATGAACACTGAAGCTTTCTTT.

This chain connects TRBV9 to TRBJ1-2, with D possibly matching TRBD1 (6 bases). This CDR3 has 13 amino acids. The germline V and J ends were trimmed by 0 bases and 7 bases, with 10 bases remaining between them. The germline CDR1 and CDR2 sequences are SGDLS and YYNGEE. This chain's CDR3 is CASSVESGVGYTF. Written as DNA, the CDR3 is TGTGCCAGCAGCGTAGAGTCAGGGGTTGGCTACACCTTC.

The chain uses TRBV6-1 and TRBJ1-5; the match to TRBD1 covers 8 bases. The CDR3 is made up of 14 amino acids. Germline values: CDR1 MNHNS, CDR2 SASEGT. The trim removed 6 bases at V and 7 bases at J, leaving 8 bases unmatched. CDR3 amino acids: CASRGQGVVQPQHF. The CDR3 DNA reads TGTGCCAGCAGAGGACAGGGTGTAGTCCAGCCCCAGCATTTT.

V gene TRBV10-3 combines with J gene TRBJ2-7, with 8 bases aligning to TRBD2. CDR1 and CDR2 (germline): ENHRY, SYGVKD. CDR3 size: 14 residues. The junction had 6 bases not matched to a gene; V was cut back by 5 bases and J by 3 bases. CDR3 loop: CAISPGLGYYEQYF. CDR3 sequence (DNA): TGTGCCATCAGTCCGGGACTAGGGTACTACGAGCAGTACTTC.

This clone was counted a single time. The genes are TRBV5-1 and TRBJ2-5, with 10 bases lining up with TRBD2. This CDR3 is 15 amino acids long. The V gene's germline CDR1 is SGHRS and CDR2 YFSETQ. The ends lost 3 bases at V and 5 bases at J; junction bases unmatched: 7. The CDR3 is CASSSVAGGGETQYF. Written as DNA, the CDR3 is TGCGCCAGCAGCTCTGTAGCGGGAGGAGGGGAGACCCAGTACTTC.

V and J are TRBV27 and TRBJ2-7; D gene unclear. Germline V CDR1 and CDR2: MNHEY, SMNVEV (reference sequence). The V end lost 6 bases, the J end lost 1 base, and 13 bases lay between the germline ends. The CDR3 sequence is 14 residues long. This CDR3 is CASSEPHRSYEQYF. CDR3 DNA: TGTGCCAGCAGCGAACCGCATAGATCCTACGAGCAGTACTTC.

The chain joins TRBV19 to TRBJ2-7; a possible D gene is TRBD2 (6 bases). Trimming shortened V by 11 bases and J by 2 bases, and 13 bases separated the two germline ends. This CDR3 is built from 12 residues. Germline V CDR1 and CDR2: LNHDA, SQIVND (reference sequence). The CDR3 DNA reads TGTGCCTCGGCGGGACCCCCCTACGAGCAGTACTTC. Its protein is CASAGPPYEQYF.

The chain joins TRBV27 to TRBJ1-5; D unresolved. V shed 5 bases and J shed 3 bases, with 5 bases lying between them. CDR3 length: 12 residues. Per the germline V gene, CDR1 is MNHEY and CDR2 is SMNVEV (reference sequence). The CDR3 DNA reads as TGTGCCAGCAGTCCACTCAATCAGCCCCAGCATTTT. Translating gives CASSPLNQPQHF.

The V gene is TRBV6-1, the J gene TRBJ2-6; D ambiguous. The V and J ends lost 3 bases and 0 bases respectively, with 0 bases between them. The CDR3 extends over 13 amino acids. CDR1 is MNHNS and CDR2 is SASEGT in the germline V gene. The CDR3 DNA sequence: TGTGCCAGCAGTGACTCTGGGGCCAACGTCCTGACTTTC. Translated, it gives CASSDSGANVLTF.

The V gene is TRBV30, the J gene TRBJ2-1, with TRBD2 as a possible D gene (5 bases). CDR3 length: 14 residues. Germline loops: CDR1 GTSNPN, CDR2 SVGIG (reference sequence). The germline V and J ends were trimmed by 3 bases and 4 bases, with 13 bases remaining between them. CDR3 coding DNA: TGTGCCTGGAGCGACTACTCAGCTTACAATGAGCAGTTCTTC. It translates to CAWSDYSAYNEQFF.

CDR3 bases: TGCGCCAGCAGTCAACCGAGAACAAACAGGGGAAGCAATCAGCCCCAGCATTTT. This codes for CASSQPRTNRGSNQPQHF. The gene calls are TRBV23-1 and TRBJ1-5, with 7 bases lining up with TRBD1. TRBV23-1 qualifies as an ORF whose function is uncertain. Trimming took 2 bases from V and 1 from J; bases not matched to a gene: 11. There are 18 residues in the CDR3.

This clone was picked up a small number of times. An end of the junction differs from the germline gene, which may be a read error. Within the sample, other DNA sequences also encode this same CDR3. V is TRBV7-6 and J is TRBJ1-3; no clear D. The CDR3 totals 12 residues. From germline, CDR1 is SGHVS and CDR2 FNYEAQ. As DNA, the CDR3 is TGTGCCAGCAGCTTAGGTGGAGACACCATATATTTT. Translation gives CASSLGGDTIYF.

This clone showed up just a few times. This chain uses TRBV18 with TRBJ1-3, with D uncertain. CDR3 size: 13 residues. Germline CDR1 and CDR2: KGHSH and LQKENI. V was trimmed by 4 bases and J by 1 base, leaving 5 bases between them. CDR3 DNA: TGTGCCAGCTCACAAGGGTCTGGAAACACCATATATTTT. Translated, it gives CASSQGSGNTIYF.

CDR3 region: CASSSGGYEQYF. The CDR3 region has the DNA TGTGCCAGCAGTTCCGGGGGCTACGAGCAGTACTTC. The chain employs TRBV28 and TRBJ2-7; perhaps TRBD2 as D (6 bases). The CDR3 is 12 amino acids. V lost 4 bases and J 3 bases, leaving 7 bases between the germline ends. CDR1 and CDR2 from the germline V gene are MDHEN and SYDVKM.

This CDR3 reads CASRTGTLGNQPQHF. The CDR3 region has the DNA TGTGCCAGCAGGACCGGGACACTGGGCAATCAGCCCCAGCATTTT. The chain carries TRBV2 and TRBJ1-5, with D possibly TRBD1 on 6 matching bases. The CDR3 sequence is 15 residues long. Germline CDR1 and CDR2: SNHLY and FYNNEI. Deletions cut 6 bases from V and 2 bases from J, with 14 bases between.